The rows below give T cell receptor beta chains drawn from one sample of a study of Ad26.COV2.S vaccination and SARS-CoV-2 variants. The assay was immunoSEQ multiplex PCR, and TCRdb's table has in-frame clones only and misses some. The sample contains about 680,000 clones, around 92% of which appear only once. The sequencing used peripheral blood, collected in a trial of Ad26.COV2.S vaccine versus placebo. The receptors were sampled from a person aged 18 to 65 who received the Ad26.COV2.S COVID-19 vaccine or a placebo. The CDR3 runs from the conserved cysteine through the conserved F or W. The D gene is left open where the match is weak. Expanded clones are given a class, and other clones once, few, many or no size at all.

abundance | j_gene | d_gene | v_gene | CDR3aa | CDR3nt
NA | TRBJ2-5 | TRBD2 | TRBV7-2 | CASSLASGSWETQYF | TGTGCCAGCAGCTTGGCTAGCGGGAGCTGGGAGACCCAGTACTTC
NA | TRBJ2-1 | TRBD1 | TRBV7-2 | CASSPRDRINNEQFF | TGTGCCAGCAGCCCCCGGGACAGAATTAACAATGAGCAGTTCTTC
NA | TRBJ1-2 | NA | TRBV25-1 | CASSSEVYGYTF | TGTGCCAGCAGTTCAGAAGTATATGGCTACACCTTC
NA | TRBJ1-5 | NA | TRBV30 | CAWSVQGNQPQHF | TGTGCCTGGAGTGTACAGGGAAATCAGCCCCAGCATTTT
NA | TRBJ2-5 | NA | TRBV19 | CASSIRAGGLQETQYF | TGTGCCAGTAGTATACGGGCAGGGGGGCTCCAAGAGACCCAGTACTTC
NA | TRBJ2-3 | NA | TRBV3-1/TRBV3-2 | CASSQGPDTQYF | TGTGCCAGCAGCCAAGGGCCAGATACGCAGTATTTT
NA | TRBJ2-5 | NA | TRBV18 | CASSRDQQETQYF | TGTGCCAGCTCACGGGACCAGCAAGAGACCCAGTACTTC
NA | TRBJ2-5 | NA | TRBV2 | CASSEGVLGETQYF | TGTGCCAGCAGTGAGGGGGTCTTGGGAGAGACCCAGTACTTC
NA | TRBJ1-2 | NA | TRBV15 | CATSFTENYGYTF | TGTGCCACCAGCTTCACGGAGAACTATGGCTACACCTTC
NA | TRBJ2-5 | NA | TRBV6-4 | CASSATAWETQYF | TGTGCCAGCAGTGCGACGGCGTGGGAGACCCAGTACTTC
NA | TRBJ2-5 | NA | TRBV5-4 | CASSSRVETQYF | TGTGCCAGCAGCTCTCGGGTAGAGACCCAGTACTTC
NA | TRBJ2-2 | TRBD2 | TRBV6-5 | CASRGLAGGGELFF | TGTGCCAGCCGGGGACTAGCGGGAGGGGGGGAGCTGTTTTTT
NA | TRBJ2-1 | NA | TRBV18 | CASSPGIGDGGEQFF | TGTGCCAGCTCACCAGGGATTGGGGATGGGGGAGAGCAGTTCTTC
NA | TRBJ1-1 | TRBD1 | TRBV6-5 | CASSYGVGGSTEAFF | TGTGCCAGCAGTTACGGGGTAGGGGGCAGTACTGAAGCTTTCTTT
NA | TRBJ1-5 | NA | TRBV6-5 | CASSSGPGNQPQHF | TGTGCCAGCAGTTCAGGGCCTGGCAATCAGCCCCAGCATTTT
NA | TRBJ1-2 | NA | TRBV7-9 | CASSPPVRTDYGYTF | TGTGCCAGCAGCCCTCCTGTCCGGACGGACTATGGCTACACCTTC
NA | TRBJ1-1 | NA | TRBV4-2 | CASSQDQGNRRAFF | TGTGCCAGCAGCCAAGATCAAGGGAATAGGAGGGCTTTCTTT
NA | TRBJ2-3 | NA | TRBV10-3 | CAISSAGTTDTQYF | TGTGCCATCAGCTCAGCGGGCACCACAGATACGCAGTATTTT
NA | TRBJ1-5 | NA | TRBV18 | CASSPGSNQPQHF | TGTGCCAGCTCACCAGGATCGAATCAGCCCCAGCATTTT
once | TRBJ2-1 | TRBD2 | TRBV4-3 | CASSQAGGRQFF | TGCGCCAGCAGCCAGGCGGGAGGTCGGCAGTTCTTC
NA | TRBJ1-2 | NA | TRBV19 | CASSIGGDGYTF | TGTGCCAGTAGTATTGGGGGTGATGGCTACACCTTC
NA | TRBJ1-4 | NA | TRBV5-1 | CASRLGQLYHEKLFF | TGCGCCAGCAGATTAGGACAGTTATACCATGAAAAACTGTTTTTT
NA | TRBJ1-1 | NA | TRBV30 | CAWKPVWNTEAFF | TGTGCCTGGAAGCCGGTATGGAACACTGAAGCTTTCTTT
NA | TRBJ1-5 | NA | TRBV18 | CASSPGPSQPQHF | TGTGCCAGCTCACCAGGGCCTAGCCAGCCCCAGCATTTT
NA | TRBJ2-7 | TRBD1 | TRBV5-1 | CASSLRTGGYEQYF | TGCGCCAGCAGCTTGCGGACAGGGGGCTACGAGCAGTACTTC
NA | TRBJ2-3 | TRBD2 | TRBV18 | CASSPGAGGQDTQYF | TGTGCCAGCTCACCGGGAGCGGGGGGGCAAGATACGCAGTATTTT